These 2 T cell receptor beta chains originate from one sample sequenced in a study of blood T cells in healthy people across ages (dated by TCRdb to the mid-2010s). Library construction relied on 5' RACE. Sequencing relied on an Illumina HiSeq 2500. A second PCR of roughly 7 to 11 cycles was performed with a sample-barcoded 5' primer and a J-beta primer mix. TCRdb took the public reads, trimmed them with fastp at Q25, ran MiXCR for clone calling and kept in-frame beta chains. CDR3 protein sequences are deduplicated, and each keeps its most common genes and DNA. In all, the sample holds around 780,000 distinct CDR3 sequences, and approximately 53% of those were seen once. The biggest ten clones account for around a quarter of the sample. The sample consisted of blood. The receptors stem from a man between 40 and 49 years old in good health.

This clonotype was found a few times. The rearrangement uses TRBV20-1 and TRBJ2-7; maybe TRBD2 (5 bases). From germline, CDR1 is DFQATT and CDR2 SNEGSKA (reference sequence). V lost 0 bases to trimming and J lost 9 bases, with 9 bases between them. This CDR3 spans 11 amino acids. CDR3 DNA sequence: TGCAGTGCTAGAGAGCACCGGGGGCAGTACTTC. Translated, it gives CSAREHRGQYF.

The CDR3 reads CASSLDATGRIQYF. CDR3 sequence (DNA): TGTGCCAGCAGCTTAGACGCCACTGGGAGAATTCAGTACTTC. The gene calls are TRBV7-2 and TRBJ2-4, with D possibly matching TRBD2 (5 bases). The CDR3 runs to 14 residues. Germline values: CDR1 SGHTA, CDR2 FQGNSA. The germline V and J ends were trimmed by 1 base and 10 bases, with 14 bases remaining between them.